The 21 T cell receptor beta chains in this list originate from one sample, sequenced in a study of vaccination and CD4 T cells after COVID-19. Described treatment: approximately 9-day PBMC culture with coronavirus spike peptide pools or control peptides (ViraFEST assay). These receptors have no identified antigens. Sequencing of the DNA from cultured CD4+ T cells was carried out with the Oncomine TCR Beta short-read assay. Each CDR3 protein is one row after TCRdb ran MiXCR on the PCR reads. The sample has over 7,000 distinct CDR3 sequences, 45% to 60% seen once. The sample comprised CD4+ T cells from blood, cultured in vitro. The source is a human donor who had recovered from COVID-19.

V gene TRBV29-1 combines with J gene TRBJ1-1; possibly TRBD1 for D (5 bases). The CDR3 consists of 14 residues. Germline V gene lookup returns CDR1 SQVTM and CDR2 ANQGSEA. V lost 8 bases and J lost 0, with 16 bases in between. The CDR3 bases are TGCAGCATGTCGATGGGACGGGTGAACACTGAAGCTTTCTTT. Residues: CSMSMGRVNTEAFF.

The chain links TRBV12-3 or TRBV12-4 to TRBJ1-1; no definite D call. V lost 6 bases to trimming and J lost 6 bases, with 20 bases between them. This CDR3 region has 15 residues. The CDR3 nucleotides read TGTGCCAGCAGCCCCTTGATGGGTAGGGCCTCTGAAGCTTTCTTT. As protein: CASSPLMGRASEAFF.

In nucleotides, the CDR3 is TGTGCCAGCAGTTACTATAGATTAGCAGGGGTGAACACTGAAGCTTTCTTT. This encodes CASSYYRLAGVNTEAFF. The V call is TRBV6-5, the J call TRBJ1-1; D might be TRBD1 (6 bases). Germline CDR1 MNHEY, CDR2 SVGAGI. The CDR3 totals 17 residues. Trimming pared 1 base from V and 0 bases from J, leaving 15 bases between.

This clonotype turned up a few times. V usage is TRBV6-2 or TRBV6-3 and J usage is TRBJ1-2; TRBD1 aligns across 11 bases. CDR3 size: 12 residues. J was trimmed by 8 bases and V by 6 bases; bases with no gene match: 2. In germline, CDR1 is MNHEY, CDR2 SVGEGT. The CDR3 here is CASRGTGGGYTF. CDR3 in DNA: TGTGCCAGCAGAGGGACAGGGGGAGGCTACACCTTC.

This chain links TRBV7-2 with TRBJ2-7; 9 bases match TRBD1. Trimming removed 4 bases from V and 2 bases from J; junction bases left unmatched: 3. This CDR3 spans 14 amino acids. Per the germline V gene, CDR1 is SGHTA and CDR2 is FQGNSA. The CDR3 nucleotides are TGTGCCAGCAGCTCACAGGGGGCAGCCTACGAGCAGTACTTC. Protein: CASSSQGAAYEQYF.

This chain uses TRBV11-2 with TRBJ2-5; D is possibly TRBD2 (5 bases). Germline CDR1 and CDR2: SGHAT and FQNNGV. Trimming pared 5 bases from V and 4 bases from J, leaving 11 bases between. This CDR3 is built from 13 residues. Written as DNA, the CDR3 is TGTGCCAGCAGCCGAGGGTACGGAGAGACCCAGTACTTC. Protein product: CASSRGYGETQYF.

The chain uses TRBV7-2 and TRBJ1-3; perhaps TRBD1 as D (6 bases). The germline V and J ends were trimmed by 1 base and 3 bases, with 13 bases remaining between them. The CDR3 is 16 amino acids. Germline V gene data show CDR1 as SGHTA and CDR2 as FQGNSA. CDR3 in DNA: TGTGCCAGCAGCTTAGGCCAGGGGCTGGGTGGAAACACCATATATTTT. Translated, it gives CASSLGQGLGGNTIYF.

This clonotype has just a few counts. This chain joins TRBV5-1 and TRBJ2-7; 9 bases align to TRBD2. The CDR3 covers 16 residues. The V and J ends lost 3 bases and 2 bases, in that order; junction bases with no gene match: 9. CDR1 SGHRS and CDR2 YFSETQ come from the germline V gene. The CDR3 spells CASSSEWGLAPYEQYF. CDR3 DNA sequence: TGCGCCAGCAGCTCCGAGTGGGGACTAGCTCCCTACGAGCAGTACTTC.

The J gene is TRBJ1-2, the V gene TRBV7-2; weak D call: TRBD1 (6 bases). Germline V gene lookup returns CDR1 SGHTA and CDR2 FQGNSA. The CDR3 contains 16 residues. V lost 1 base and J lost 4, with 16 bases in between. CDR3 region: CASSLVAGVASYGYTF. CDR3 coding DNA: TGTGCCAGCAGCTTAGTTGCAGGGGTAGCCTCCTATGGCTACACCTTC.

The rearrangement joins TRBV24-1 to TRBJ2-1; D possibly corresponds to TRBD2 (5 bases). V was cut by 5 bases and J by 10 bases, with 8 bases left in between. Germline CDR1 and CDR2: KGHDR and SFDVKD. This CDR3 has 11 residues. As DNA, the CDR3 is TGTGCCACCAGTGGTCCGGGAGAGCAGTTCTTC. Translation gives CATSGPGEQFF.

This clonotype has just a few counts. The CDR3: CASSSYGQPQHF. CDR3 in DNA: TGTGCCAGCAGCTCATACGGGCAGCCCCAGCATTTT. The chain uses TRBV7-3 and TRBJ1-5; D gene ambiguous. Germline lookup yields CDR1 SGHTA and CDR2 FQGTGA. V was shortened by 4 bases and J by 7 bases, with 8 bases between the two germline ends. The CDR3 contains 12 residues.

This clonotype was counted a few times. The chain uses TRBV6-2 or TRBV6-3 and TRBJ2-1, with 12 bases matching TRBD2. CDR3 size: 15 residues. Germline V lookup: CDR1 MNHEY, CDR2 SVGEGT. Germline trimming cut 5 bases from V and 9 bases from J; bases unmatched to any gene: 8. The CDR3 loop reads CASSKTSGSLSEQFF. The DNA of the CDR3 is TGTGCCAGCAGTAAGACTAGCGGGAGCCTGAGTGAGCAGTTCTTC.

V and J are TRBV7-9 and TRBJ2-5; 10 bases map to TRBD2. Trimming at V came to 8 bases and at J to 5 bases, leaving 11 bases not matched to a gene. The CDR3 is 15 amino acids. In germline, CDR1 is SEHNR, CDR2 FQNEAQ (reference sequence). The CDR3 protein is CASGLSGRASETQYF. The CDR3 region has the DNA TGTGCCAGCGGACTCAGCGGGAGGGCTTCGGAGACCCAGTACTTC.

The gene calls are TRBV29-1 and TRBJ1-2; TRBD1 agrees at 9 bases. With 5 bases clipped from V and 4 bases from J, the junction kept 8 bases outside the gene matches. Germline values: CDR1 SQVTM, CDR2 ANQGSEA. The CDR3 spans 14 residues. DNA for the CDR3: TGCAGCGTTTCGGGTTCGACAGGGGGCTATGGCTACACCTTC. It is translated as CSVSGSTGGYGYTF.

The chain has TRBV5-6 and TRBJ1-5; 9 bases fit TRBD1. The V and J ends lost 5 bases and 6 bases, in that order; junction bases with no gene match: 6. The CDR3 sequence is 14 residues long. Germline loops: CDR1 SGHDT, CDR2 YYEEEE. The CDR3 bases are TGTGCCAGCAGTCGGACAGGGGTGGCTCAGCCCCAGCATTTT. The encoded protein is CASSRTGVAQPQHF.

The J gene is TRBJ1-1, the V gene TRBV30; the match to TRBD1 covers 8 bases. The germline V gene encodes CDR1 GTSNPN and CDR2 SVGIG (reference sequence). V shed 2 bases and J 6 bases; nucleotides not matched to a gene: 11. The CDR3 consists of 15 residues. The CDR3 DNA reads as TGTGCCTGGAGTCAGCCCGGGACAGGAAGCCCTGAAGCTTTCTTT. Translating gives CAWSQPGTGSPEAFF.

The chain has TRBV20-1 and TRBJ1-2, with D possibly being TRBD1 (6 bases). Germline V gives CDR1 DFQATT, CDR2 SNEGSKA (reference sequence). V lost 6 bases to trimming and J lost 3 bases, with 17 bases between them. The length of the CDR3 is 14 residues. The DNA of the CDR3 is TGCAGTGCATATACTTTGGACAGTTACTATGGCTACACCTTC. Amino acid sequence: CSAYTLDSYYGYTF.

The chain carries TRBV19 and TRBJ1-5, with D perhaps matching TRBD1 (6 bases). The germline V gene has CDR1 LNHDA and CDR2 SQIVND (reference sequence). The CDR3 is 16 residues long. V shed 5 bases and J shed 1 base, with 15 bases lying between them. The CDR3 DNA reads as TGTGCCAGTAGTCCACAGGGAGGACGGAGCAATCAGCCCCAGCATTTT. Residues: CASSPQGGRSNQPQHF.

The rearrangement joins TRBV24-1 to TRBJ2-2, with 11 bases identical to TRBD2. The CDR3 runs 16 residues. Germline V CDR1 and CDR2: KGHDR, SFDVKD. The V segment lost 1 base and the J segment 3 bases; nucleotides outside the gene matches: 0. Here the CDR3 DNA reads TGTGCCACCAGTGATTTACTAGCGGGGGACACCGGGGAGCTGTTTTTT. Protein product: CATSDLLAGDTGELFF.

The V gene is TRBV4-3, the J gene TRBJ1-1; TRBD1 aligns across 8 bases. The CDR3 totals 14 residues. After removal of 4 bases from V and 4 bases from J, the junction contained 5 bases not matched to a gene. Germline-derived CDR1 and CDR2 are LGHNA and YSLEER. The CDR3, as DNA: TGCGCCAGCAGCCGGCAACAGGGGGTCACTGAAGCTTTCTTT. Translating it yields CASSRQQGVTEAFF.

The V and J genes are TRBV6-1 and TRBJ2-2; the D gene is possibly TRBD1 (6 bases). Germline CDR1 is MNHNS and CDR2 is SASEGT. V was trimmed by 7 bases and J by 1 base, leaving 16 bases between them. The CDR3 totals 16 residues. CDR3 bases: TGTGCCAGCATCAAAACAGGGACGGGGAACACCGGGGAGCTGTTTTTT. Amino acids: CASIKTGTGNTGELFF.